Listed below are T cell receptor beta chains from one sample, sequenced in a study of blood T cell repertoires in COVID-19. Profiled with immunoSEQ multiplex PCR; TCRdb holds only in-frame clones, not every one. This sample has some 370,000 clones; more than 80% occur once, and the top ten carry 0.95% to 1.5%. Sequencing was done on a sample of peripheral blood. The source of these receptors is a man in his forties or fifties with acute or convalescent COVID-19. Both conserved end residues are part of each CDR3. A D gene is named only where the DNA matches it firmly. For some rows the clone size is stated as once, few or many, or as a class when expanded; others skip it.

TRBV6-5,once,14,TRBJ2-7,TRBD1,CASSYGQASYEQYF,TGTGCCAGCAGTTACGGACAGGCCTCCTACGAGCAGTACTTC
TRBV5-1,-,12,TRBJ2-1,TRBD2,CASSLELADQFF,TGCGCCAGCAGCTTGGAACTAGCGGACCAGTTCTTC
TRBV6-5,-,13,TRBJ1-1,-,CASSYNRKAEAFF,TGTGCCAGCAGTTACAACAGGAAGGCTGAAGCTTTCTTT
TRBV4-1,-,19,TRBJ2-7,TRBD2,CASSQEVAGPSTQAYEQYF,TGCGCCAGCAGCCAAGAAGTAGCGGGACCCTCCACCCAAGCCTACGAGCAGTACTTC
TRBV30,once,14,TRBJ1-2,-,CAWEVSGPNYGYTF,TGTGCCTGGGAAGTCAGCGGCCCTAACTATGGCTACACCTTC
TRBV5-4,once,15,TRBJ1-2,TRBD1,CASSVQGAANYGYTF,TGTGCCAGCAGCGTACAGGGGGCTGCTAACTATGGCTACACCTTC
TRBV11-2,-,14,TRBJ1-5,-,CASSFTVGHQPQHF,TGTGCCAGCAGCTTCACAGTGGGTCATCAGCCCCAGCATTTT
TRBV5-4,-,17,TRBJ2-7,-,CASSLGPSLVYAYEQYF,TGTGCCAGCAGCTTGGGTCCTAGCCTAGTCTATGCCTACGAGCAGTACTTC
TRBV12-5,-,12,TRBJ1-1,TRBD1,CASGLRTGEAFF,TGTGCTAGTGGTTTGAGGACAGGGGAAGCTTTCTTT
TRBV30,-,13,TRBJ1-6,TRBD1,CAWRTGANSPLHF,TGTGCCTGGCGGACAGGAGCTAATTCACCCCTCCACTTT
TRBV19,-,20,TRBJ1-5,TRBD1,CASSISSGTGALYSNQPQHF,TGTGCCAGTAGTATATCGTCCGGGACAGGGGCCCTCTATAGCAATCAGCCCCAGCATTTT
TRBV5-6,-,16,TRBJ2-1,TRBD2,CASRRDYRVSYNEQFF,TGTGCCAGCAGGCGGGACTACCGGGTCTCCTACAATGAGCAGTTCTTC
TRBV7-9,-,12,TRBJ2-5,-,CASSRGGETQYF,TGTGCCAGCAGCCGTGGGGGGGAGACCCAGTACTTC
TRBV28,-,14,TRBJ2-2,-,CASSRPRDTGELFF,TGTGCCAGCAGCCGACCACGGGACACCGGGGAGCTGTTTTTT
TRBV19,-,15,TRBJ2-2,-,CASSILADNTGELFF,TGTGCCAGTAGTATATTAGCGGATAACACCGGGGAGCTGTTTTTT
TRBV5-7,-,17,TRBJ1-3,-,CASSFHPGWNSGNTIYF,TGTGCCAGCAGCTTCCACCCGGGGTGGAACTCTGGAAACACCATATATTTT
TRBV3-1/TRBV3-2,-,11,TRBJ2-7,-,CASSQGGEQYF,TGTGCCAGCAGCCAGGGGGGCGAGCAGTACTTC
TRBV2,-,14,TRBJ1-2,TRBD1,CASSIQQGVYGYTF,TGTGCCAGCAGTATACAACAGGGGGTCTATGGCTACACCTTC
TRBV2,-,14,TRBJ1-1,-,CASSVSGGETEAFF,TGTGCCAGCAGTGTGTCAGGCGGGGAGACTGAAGCTTTCTTT
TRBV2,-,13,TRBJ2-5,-,CASSVDGKETQYF,TGTGCCAGCAGTGTTGACGGGAAAGAGACCCAGTACTTC
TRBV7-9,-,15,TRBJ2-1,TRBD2,CASSLDGTSLNEQFF,TGTGCCAGCAGCTTAGACGGGACTAGTCTCAATGAGCAGTTCTTC
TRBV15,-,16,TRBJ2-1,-,CATSKRGRGRGDEQFF,TGTGCCACCAGCAAGAGAGGGCGGGGAAGGGGAGATGAGCAGTTCTTC
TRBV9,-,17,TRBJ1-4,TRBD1,CASSANLPGQGLEKLFF,TGTGCCAGCAGCGCGAACCTTCCGGGACAGGGCCTTGAAAAACTGTTTTTT
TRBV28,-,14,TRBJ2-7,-,CASSPLPAAYEQYF,TGTGCCAGCAGTCCCCTCCCAGCGGCCTACGAGCAGTACTTC
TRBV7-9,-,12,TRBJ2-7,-,CASSLARDKQYF,TGTGCCAGCAGCTTAGCCAGGGACAAGCAGTACTTC
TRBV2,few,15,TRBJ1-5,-,CASSVRVDSNQPQHF,TGTGCCAGCAGCGTCAGGGTGGATAGCAATCAGCCCCAGCATTTT
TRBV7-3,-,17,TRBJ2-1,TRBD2,CASSLTRTSGYSNEQFF,TGTGCCAGCAGCTTAACGCGAACTAGCGGCTACTCCAATGAGCAGTTCTTC
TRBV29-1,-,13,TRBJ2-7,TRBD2,CSVKGGLGYEQYF,TGCAGCGTTAAAGGAGGACTAGGCTACGAGCAGTACTTC
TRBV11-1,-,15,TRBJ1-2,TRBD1,CASSSGQGLFYGYTF,TGTGCCAGCAGCTCGGGACAGGGATTATTCTATGGCTACACCTTC
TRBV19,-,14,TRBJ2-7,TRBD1,CASRGTGGIYEQYF,TGTGCCAGTAGGGGGACAGGGGGCATCTACGAGCAGTACTTC
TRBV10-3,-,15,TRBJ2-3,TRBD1,CAINKGQGVADTQYF,TGTGCCATCAACAAGGGACAGGGGGTGGCAGATACGCAGTATTTT
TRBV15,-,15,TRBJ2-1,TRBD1,CATSGTGVSYNEQFF,TGTGCCACCAGCGGGACAGGGGTATCCTACAATGAGCAGTTCTTC
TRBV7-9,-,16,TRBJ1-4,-,CASSLDPRQRVEKLFF,TGTGCCAGCAGCTTAGATCCGCGACAGCGCGTTGAAAAACTGTTTTTT
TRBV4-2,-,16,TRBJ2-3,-,CASSQEAGADTDTQYF,TGTGCCAGCAGCCAAGAAGCTGGAGCGGACACAGATACGCAGTATTTT
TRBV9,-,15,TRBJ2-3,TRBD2,CASSVSGRSTDTQYF,TGTGCCAGCAGCGTAAGCGGGAGGAGCACAGATACGCAGTATTTT
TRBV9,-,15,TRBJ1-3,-,CASSEQASSGNTIYF,TGTGCCAGCAGTGAACAGGCTTCCTCTGGAAACACCATATATTTT
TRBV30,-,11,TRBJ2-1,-,CAWSVGAEQFF,TGTGCCTGGAGTGTGGGGGCTGAGCAGTTCTTC
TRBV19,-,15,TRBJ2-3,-,CATHHGSSSTDTQYF,TGTGCCACCCACCACGGGAGTTCTAGCACAGATACGCAGTATTTT
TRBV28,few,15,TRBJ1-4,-,CASSSPTSQNEKLFF,TGTGCCAGCAGTTCCCCGACAAGTCAAAATGAAAAACTGTTTTTT
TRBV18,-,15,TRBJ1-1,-,CASSPGSLVNTEAFF,TGTGCCAGCTCACCTGGCAGTCTCGTGAACACTGAAGCTTTCTTT
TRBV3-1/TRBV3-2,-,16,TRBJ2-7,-,CASSLRAGYRAYEQYF,TGTGCCAGCAGCCTCAGGGCAGGCTATAGGGCCTACGAGCAGTACTTC
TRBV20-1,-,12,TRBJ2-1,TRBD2,CSASSGRTEQFF,TGCAGTGCTAGTAGCGGGAGGACTGAGCAGTTCTTC
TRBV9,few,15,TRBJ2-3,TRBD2,CASTVGEGGAYTQYF,TGTGCCAGCACCGTGGGGGAGGGAGGGGCCTATACGCAGTATTTT
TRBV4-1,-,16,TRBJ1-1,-,CASSQAYGGRTTEAFF,TGCGCCAGCAGCCAAGCGTACGGGGGGAGGACCACTGAAGCTTTCTTT
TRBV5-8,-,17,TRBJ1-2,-,CASSSKTRESVRYGYTF,TGTGCCAGCAGCTCGAAGACCAGGGAATCGGTTCGCTATGGCTACACCTTC
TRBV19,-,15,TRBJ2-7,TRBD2,CASSALSGASYEQYF,TGTGCCAGTAGTGCTCTTAGCGGGGCAAGCTACGAGCAGTACTTC
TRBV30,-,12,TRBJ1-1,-,CAWSDVYTEAFF,TGTGCCTGGAGTGATGTCTACACTGAAGCTTTCTTT
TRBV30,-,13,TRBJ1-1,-,CAWRGGAVTEAFF,TGTGCCTGGAGGGGAGGGGCTGTAACTGAAGCTTTCTTT
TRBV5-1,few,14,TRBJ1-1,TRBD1,CASSWGQPNTEAFF,TGCGCCAGCAGCTGGGGACAGCCGAACACTGAAGCTTTCTTT
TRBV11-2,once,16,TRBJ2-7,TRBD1,CASSSTSRQGSYEQYF,TGTGCCAGCAGCTCTACCTCTCGACAGGGCTCCTACGAGCAGTACTTC
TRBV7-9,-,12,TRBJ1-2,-,CASSSYSYGYTF,TGTGCCAGCAGCTCCTACAGCTATGGCTACACCTTC